This T cell receptor beta chain appears in the sequencing data of a study of molecular identifiers for immune sequencing clone quantification. TCRdb processed the PCR reads anew with MiXCR; each CDR3 protein has one entry. Of roughly 100,000 distinct CDR3 sequences listed, under 40% are singletons. Study-wide results and limits: Highly expanded clones may be undercounted when identical TCR molecules share barcodes.

This clonotype was recorded at least ten times. Its antigen is still unknown. The sequence derives from a human donor in good health. Some libraries in this study had Jurkat cell RNA spiked in. The sample taken for sequencing was naive CD8+ T cells from blood, with Jurkat cell RNA spiked in. Noted subset: FACS-sorted CD8+CD4-CCR7+CD45RA+ naive T cells.

The CDR3 reads CASSHPSAGGGTDTQYF. The DNA for the CDR3 is TGTGCCAGCAGCCACCCTTCAGCGGGAGGAGGCACAGATACGCAGTATTTT. This chain joins TRBV7-9 and TRBJ2-3, with TRBD2 identical over 9 bases. CDR1 and CDR2 (germline): SEHNR, FQNEAQ (reference sequence). V lost 5 bases, J lost 1 base, and 10 bases stayed unmatched. The CDR3 length is 17 residues.